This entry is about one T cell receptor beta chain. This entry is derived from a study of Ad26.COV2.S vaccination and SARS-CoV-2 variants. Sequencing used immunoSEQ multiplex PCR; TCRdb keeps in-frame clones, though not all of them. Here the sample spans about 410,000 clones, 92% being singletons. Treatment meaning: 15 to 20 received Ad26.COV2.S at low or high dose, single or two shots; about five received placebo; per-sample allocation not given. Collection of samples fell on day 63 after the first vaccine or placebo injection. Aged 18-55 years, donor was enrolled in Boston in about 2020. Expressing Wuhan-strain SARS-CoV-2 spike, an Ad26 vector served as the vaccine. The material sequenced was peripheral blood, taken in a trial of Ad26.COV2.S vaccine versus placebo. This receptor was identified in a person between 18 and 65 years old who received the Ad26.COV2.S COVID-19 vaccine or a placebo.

The CDR3 is CATIDRERTGELFF. Written as DNA, the CDR3 is TGTGCCACCATAGACAGGGAAAGGACCGGGGAGCTGTTTTTT. The chain couples TRBV6-5 to TRBJ2-2; 7 bases map to TRBD1. V lost 10 bases, J lost 5 bases, and 10 bases stayed unmatched. The CDR3 length is 14 residues. CDR1 MNHEY and CDR2 SVGAGI come from the germline V gene.